These T cell receptor beta chains were read from a single sample in a study. TCRdb re-called the 5' RACE reads through MiXCR, storing one row per CDR3 protein. The sample records 5,000 to 7,500 distinct CDR3 sequences, around 60% being singletons. What was sequenced was tumor-infiltrating memory CD4+ T cells sorted from the breast tumor. These TCRs come from a female donor with breast cancer. Each CDR3 is given without its conserved first and last residue.

>TRBJ1-6|TRBV20-1
SARRQAMGSYNSPLH
>TRBJ2-3|TRBV7-3
ASSSSSGSLDTQY
>TRBJ2-4|TRBV27
ASSSTLGGSQNIQY
>TRBJ1-1|TRBV7-2
ASSLSVTGPTEAF
>TRBJ2-5|TRBV7-3
ASSLNRQETQY
>TRBJ1-2|TRBV7-9
ASSKYRGNYGYT
>TRBJ2-7|TRBV5-1
ASSLSPGQGKFSDEQY
>TRBJ1-2|TRBV20-1
SARDRGERGYGYT
>TRBJ1-2|TRBV12-3/TRBV12-4
ASSLSDYGYT
>TRBJ2-5|TRBV5-1
ASSLLGQETQY
>TRBJ2-3|TRBV20-1
SAEDRQGKTDTQY
>TRBJ2-7|TRBV12-3/TRBV12-4
ASSFRDRMGEQY
>TRBJ2-1|TRBV10-3
ATETGTSGNEQF
>TRBJ2-6|TRBV10-3
AIRGQGASSGANVLT
>TRBJ2-2|TRBV10-3
AISAAGELF
>TRBJ2-2|TRBV11-2
ASSLRTDAGTGELF
>TRBJ1-2|TRBV20-1
SATYRADYGYT
>TRBJ1-1|TRBV7-2
ASSYRDRGGTEAF
>TRBJ1-2|TRBV20-1
SARDQGGQGFYGYT
>TRBJ2-7|TRBV7-3
ASSLAGHHVEQY
>TRBJ2-1|TRBV7-3
ASSLTWTSVVNEQF
>TRBJ1-5|TRBV7-9
ASSPRPGHNSNQPQH
>TRBJ2-3|TRBV20-1
SASRVRGFDTQY
>TRBJ2-1|TRBV6-5
ASWRAGLARNEQF
>TRBJ2-5|TRBV10-3
AISESTAQETQY
>TRBJ1-1|TRBV20-1
SASSPGGGTEAF
>TRBJ1-6|TRBV4-2
ASSQTGDSPLH
>TRBJ1-6|TRBV3-1
ASSQLLSPLH
>TRBJ2-3|TRBV6-1
ASSEVAGTDTQY
>TRBJ2-7|TRBV6-2/TRBV6-3
ASSRTSGVSYEQY
>TRBJ1-1|TRBV29-1
STGGMNTEAF
>TRBJ2-3|TRBV6-2/TRBV6-3
ASRTSGGTDTQY
>TRBJ2-7|TRBV12-3/TRBV12-4
ASSWDPGYEQY
>TRBJ2-7|TRBV5-5
TSSLEFLYEQY
>TRBJ2-1|TRBV5-1
ASSLGVDNEQF
>TRBJ2-1|TRBV29-1
SVDRGLADYNEQF
>TRBJ1-1|TRBV29-1
SVDTGIGTVAF
>TRBJ2-2|TRBV20-1
SARRQGTGELF
>TRBJ1-1|TRBV5-1
ASSLFGQLNTEAF
>TRBJ2-1|TRBV10-3
ASRRGLGDEQF
>TRBJ2-3|TRBV20-1
SAKTSGGATDTQY
>TRBJ1-5|TRBV12-3/TRBV12-4
ASSLMGAGNQPQH
>TRBJ1-2|TRBV6-1
ASRPTGTDGYT
>TRBJ2-5|TRBV5-1
ASSVTGGEETQY
>TRBJ2-1|TRBV12-3/TRBV12-4
ASRIAGDPVEQF
>TRBJ2-1|TRBV20-1
SAAGRAQGNEQF
>TRBJ1-2|TRBV6-5
ASSSSRDRDGYT
>TRBJ2-1|TRBV20-1
SADGGPHNEQF
>TRBJ1-5|TRBV5-4
ASSLERNQPQH
>TRBJ1-1|TRBV29-1
SVGPGHGMNTEAF
>TRBJ2-5|TRBV7-9
ASSLGGTETQY
>TRBJ2-5|TRBV7-9
ASSLRTASRRETQY
>TRBJ2-2|TRBV5-1
ASSLVPVSRNTGELF